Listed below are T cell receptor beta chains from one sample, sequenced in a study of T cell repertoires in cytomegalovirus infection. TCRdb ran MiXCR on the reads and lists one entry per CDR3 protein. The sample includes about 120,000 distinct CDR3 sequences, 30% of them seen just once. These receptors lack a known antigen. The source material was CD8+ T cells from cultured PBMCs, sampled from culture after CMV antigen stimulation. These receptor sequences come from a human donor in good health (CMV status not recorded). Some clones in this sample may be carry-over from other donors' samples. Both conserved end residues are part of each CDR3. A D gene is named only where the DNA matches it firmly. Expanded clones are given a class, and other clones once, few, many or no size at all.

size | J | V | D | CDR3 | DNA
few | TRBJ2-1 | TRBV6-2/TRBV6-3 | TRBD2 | CASSYGVGGGAGSEQFF | TGTGCCAGCAGTTACGGCGTCGGCGGGGGGGCCGGGAGTGAGCAGTTCTTC
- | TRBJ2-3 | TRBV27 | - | CASSLRGETDTQYF | TGTGCCAGCAGTTTAAGGGGGGAAACAGATACGCAGTATTTT
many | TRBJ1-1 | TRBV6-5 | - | CASSYSLTGNTEAFF | TGTGCCAGCAGTTACTCGCTAACGGGGAACACTGAAGCTTTCTTT
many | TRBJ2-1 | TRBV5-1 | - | CASSLGDFSRWNEQFF | TGCGCCAGCAGCTTAGGGGATTTTTCGAGGTGGAATGAGCAGTTCTTC
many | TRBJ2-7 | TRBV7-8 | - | CASSLMGHSSYEQYF | TGTGCCAGCAGCCTCATGGGACATTCGTCCTACGAGCAGTACTTC
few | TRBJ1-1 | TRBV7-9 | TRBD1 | CASSLGTGMNTEAFF | TGTGCCAGCAGCTTAGGGACAGGGATGAACACTGAAGCTTTCTTT
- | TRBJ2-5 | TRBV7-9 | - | CASSLARLRGSQETQYF | TGTGCCAGCAGCTTAGCGAGACTCCGGGGCAGTCAAGAGACCCAGTACTTC
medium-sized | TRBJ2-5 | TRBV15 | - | CATSRVLAETQYF | TGTGCCACCAGCAGAGTCCTAGCCGAGACCCAGTACTTC
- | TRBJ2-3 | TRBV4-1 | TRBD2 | CASSRTSGGVDTQYF | TGCGCCAGCAGCCGGACTAGCGGGGGCGTAGATACGCAGTATTTT
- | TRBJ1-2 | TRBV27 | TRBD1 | CASSLQQGAFDGYTF | TGTGCCAGCAGTTTACAACAGGGGGCGTTCGATGGCTACACCTTC
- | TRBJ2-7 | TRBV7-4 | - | CASSLPPDTLKNYEQYF | TGTGCCAGCAGCTTACCTCCTGACACCCTAAAGAACTACGAGCAGTACTTC
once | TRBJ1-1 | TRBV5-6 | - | CASSTGTFGAFF | TGTGCCAGCAGTACCGGGACCTTCGGAGCTTTCTTT
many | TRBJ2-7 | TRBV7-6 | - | CASSLAPQGNEQYF | TGTGCCAGCAGCTTAGCCCCTCAGGGGAATGAGCAGTACTTC
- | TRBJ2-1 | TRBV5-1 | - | CASSSGRDGDNEQFF | TGCGCCAGCAGCTCGGGCCGGGACGGAGACAATGAGCAGTTCTTC
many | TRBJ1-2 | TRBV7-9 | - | CASSTSGASYGYTF | TGTGCCAGCAGCACCTCGGGCGCCTCGTATGGCTACACCTTC
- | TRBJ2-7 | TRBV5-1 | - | CASSLGSGSTLYEQYF | TGCGCCAGCAGCTTAGGTAGCGGAAGTACGTTATACGAGCAGTACTTC
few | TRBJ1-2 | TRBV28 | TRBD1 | CASSAIEQGAYGYTF | TGTGCCAGCAGTGCTATAGAACAGGGGGCCTATGGCTACACCTTC
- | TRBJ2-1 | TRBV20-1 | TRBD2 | CSARTSSSYNEQFF | TGCAGTGCTCGGACTAGCAGCTCCTACAATGAGCAGTTCTTC
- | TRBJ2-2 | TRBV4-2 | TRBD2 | CASSQLAGGLTGELFF | TGTGCCAGCAGCCAGTTAGCGGGGGGCCTCACCGGGGAGCTGTTTTTT
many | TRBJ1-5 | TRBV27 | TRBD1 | CASSADRVVMHF | TGTGCCAGCAGTGCAGACAGGGTAGTTATGCATTTT
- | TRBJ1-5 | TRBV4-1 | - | CASSLQVLGQPQHF | TGCGCCAGCAGCCTACAGGTTTTGGGTCAGCCCCAGCATTTT
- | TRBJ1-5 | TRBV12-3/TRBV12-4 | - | CASSLAPGGGGQPQHF | TGTGCCAGCAGTTTAGCGCCTGGGGGCGGCGGTCAGCCCCAGCATTTT
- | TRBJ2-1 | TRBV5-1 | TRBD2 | CASSQTAGGAYNEQFF | TGCGCCAGCAGCCAGACGGCGGGGGGGGCCTACAATGAGCAGTTCTTC
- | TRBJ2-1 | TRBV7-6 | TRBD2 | CASSFLAGGPNEQFF | TGTGCCAGCAGCTTTCTAGCGGGGGGGCCGAATGAGCAGTTCTTC
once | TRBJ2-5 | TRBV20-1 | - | CSAEKGSGLQETQYF | TGCAGTGCCGAAAAGGGTTCCGGGCTCCAAGAGACCCAGTACTTC
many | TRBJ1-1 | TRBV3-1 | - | CASSLGLEAFF | TGTGCCAGCAGCTTGGGCCTTGAAGCTTTCTTT
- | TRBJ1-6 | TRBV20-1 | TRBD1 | CSARDSGTGSYNSPLHF | TGCAGTGCTAGAGACTCCGGGACAGGGTCTTATAATTCACCCCTCCACTTT
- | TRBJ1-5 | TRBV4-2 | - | CASSQEDGFNQPQHF | TGTGCCAGCAGCCAAGAAGACGGCTTCAATCAGCCCCAGCATTTT
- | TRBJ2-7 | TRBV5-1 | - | CASSYGRGSKDSYEQYF | TGCGCCAGCAGCTACGGTCGGGGGTCGAAGGACTCCTACGAGCAGTACTTC
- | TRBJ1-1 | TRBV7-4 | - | CASSPEGGAEAFF | TGTGCCAGCAGCCCGGAGGGAGGCGCTGAAGCTTTCTTT
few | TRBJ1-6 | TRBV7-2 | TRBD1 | CASSTGTGTNSPLHF | TGTGCCAGCAGCACCGGGACAGGAACGAATTCACCCCTCCACTTT
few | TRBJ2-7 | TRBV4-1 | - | CASSHAGPYEQYF | TGCGCCAGCAGCCACGCCGGGCCCTACGAGCAGTACTTC
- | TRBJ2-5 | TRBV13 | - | CASSLGGLGQETQYF | TGTGCCAGCAGCTTAGGTGGATTAGGTCAAGAGACCCAGTACTTC
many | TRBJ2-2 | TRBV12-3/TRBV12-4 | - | CASSFGRGRAGELFF | TGTGCCAGCAGTTTTGGCAGGGGACGCGCCGGGGAGCTGTTTTTT
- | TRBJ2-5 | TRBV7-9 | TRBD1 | CASSLPDRGGQETQYF | TGTGCCAGCAGCTTACCGGACAGGGGTGGGCAAGAGACCCAGTACTTC
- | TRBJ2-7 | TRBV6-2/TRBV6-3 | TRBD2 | CASSYPGTSGGNSYEQYF | TGTGCCAGCAGTTACCCCGGGACTAGCGGGGGGAACTCCTACGAGCAGTACTTC
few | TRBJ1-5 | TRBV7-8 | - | CASSPIEGGGTEGSQHF | TGTGCCAGCAGCCCCATAGAAGGGGGGGGGACTGAGGGTTCCCAGCATTTT
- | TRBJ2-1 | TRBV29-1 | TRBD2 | CSAVWTRLGNEQFF | TGCAGCGCTGTATGGACTAGACTCGGCAATGAGCAGTTCTTC
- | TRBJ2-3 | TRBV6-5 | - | CASSYLGADTQYF | TGTGCCAGCAGTTATCTGGGGGCAGATACGCAGTATTTT
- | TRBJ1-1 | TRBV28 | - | CASSSPIIGTEAFF | TGTGCCAGCAGTTCCCCTATCATCGGGACCGAAGCTTTCTTT
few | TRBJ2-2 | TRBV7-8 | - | CASSLYIVVGAGPNTGELFF | TGTGCCAGCAGCTTATACATCGTGGTTGGGGCAGGGCCGAACACCGGGGAGCTGTTTTTT
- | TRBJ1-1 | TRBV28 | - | CASSLSRTMNTEAFF | TGTGCCAGCAGTTTGTCCAGAACCATGAACACTGAAGCTTTCTTT
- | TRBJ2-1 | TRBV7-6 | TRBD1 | CASSLFGQGSSYNEQFF | TGTGCCAGCAGCTTATTCGGACAGGGAAGCTCCTACAATGAGCAGTTCTTC
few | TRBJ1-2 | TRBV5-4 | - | CASSLEGGAVGNYGYTF | TGTGCCAGCAGCTTGGAGGGGGGGGCCGTGGGGAACTATGGCTACACCTTC
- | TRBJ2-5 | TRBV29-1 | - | CSVVGQNQETQYF | TGCAGCGTTGTAGGACAGAACCAAGAGACCCAGTACTTC
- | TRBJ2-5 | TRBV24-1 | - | CATSDPQGTQETQYF | TGTGCCACCAGTGACCCCCAGGGGACCCAAGAGACCCAGTACTTC
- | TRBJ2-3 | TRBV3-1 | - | CASSHLDYQDGTDTQYF | TGTGCCAGCAGCCACCTGGACTACCAAGACGGAACAGATACGCAGTATTTT
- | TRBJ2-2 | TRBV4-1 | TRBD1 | CASSQVVFIGTGNTGELFF | TGCGCCAGCAGCCAAGTTGTTTTTATTGGGACAGGGAACACCGGGGAGCTGTTTTTT
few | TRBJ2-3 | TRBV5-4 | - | CASSLFFSGDGTDTQYF | TGTGCCAGCAGCTTGTTCTTCTCAGGGGACGGCACAGATACGCAGTATTTT
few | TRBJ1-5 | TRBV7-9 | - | CASSSEEVSNQPQHF | TGTGCCAGCAGTTCAGAGGAGGTTAGCAATCAGCCCCAGCATTTT
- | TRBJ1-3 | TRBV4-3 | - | CASSQESGVGNTIYF | TGCGCCAGCAGCCAAGAAAGTGGGGTTGGAAACACCATATATTTT
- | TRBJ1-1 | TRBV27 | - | CASSPNSMNTEAFF | TGTGCCAGCAGTCCAAACTCAATGAACACTGAAGCTTTCTTT
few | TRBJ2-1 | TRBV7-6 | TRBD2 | CASSLVAGGLYNEQFF | TGTGCCAGCAGCTTAGTAGCGGGGGGTCTATACAATGAGCAGTTCTTC
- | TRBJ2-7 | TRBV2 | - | CASRGGLEQHF | TGTGCCAGCAGGGGGGGACTCGAGCAGCACTTC
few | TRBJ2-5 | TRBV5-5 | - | CASSLGARGEETQYF | TGTGCCAGCAGCTTGGGGGCCCGCGGCGAAGAGACCCAGTACTTC
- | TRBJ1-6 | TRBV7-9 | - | CASSPPGGAYNSPLHF | TGTGCCAGCAGCCCCCCCGGGGGGGCCTATAATTCACCCCTCCACTTT
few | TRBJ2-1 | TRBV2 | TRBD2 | CASSEWRGGSNEQFF | TGTGCCAGCAGTGAATGGCGGGGGGGCTCCAATGAGCAGTTCTTC
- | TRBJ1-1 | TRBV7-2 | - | CASSLSSGDTEAFF | TGTGCCAGCAGCTTAAGTTCAGGGGACACTGAAGCTTTCTTT
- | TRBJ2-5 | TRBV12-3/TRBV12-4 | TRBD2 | CASSQTSGGVETQYF | TGTGCCAGCAGCCAGACTAGCGGGGGGGTCGAGACCCAGTACTTC
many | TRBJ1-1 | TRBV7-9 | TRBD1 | CASSSSGTGVMNTEAFF | TGTGCCAGCAGCTCCTCCGGGACAGGGGTTATGAACACTGAAGCTTTCTTT